These 9 T cell receptor beta chains were all obtained from the same sample, sequenced in a study of PD-1 blockade in classical Hodgkin lymphoma. The time point is: newly diagnosed, previously untreated cHL patient sample. Assay used: immunoSEQ multiplex PCR; TCRdb lists only in-frame clones, some missing. The table includes roughly 70,000 clones, over 90% detected once. The sample was peripheral blood mononuclear cells (PBMCs). These receptors were collected from a human donor with classical Hodgkin lymphoma.

This clone was found a few times. The chain links TRBV9 to TRBJ1-5; D is unclear. CDR3 length equals 15 residues. Germline assignment: CDR1 SGDLS and CDR2 YYNGEE. V lost 0 bases, J lost 0 bases, and 7 bases lay in between. The CDR3 bases are TGTGCCAGCAGCGTAGATGGGGATAGCAATCAGCCCCAGCATTTT. It is translated as CASSVDGDSNQPQHF.

With regard to this clone: One junction end does not reproduce the germline sequence, and a read error may be involved. This chain links TRBV11-2 with TRBJ2-7; D gene unclear. This CDR3 comprises 13 residues. Germline-derived CDR1 and CDR2 are SGHAT and FQNNGV. The CDR3 region is CASSLDLIVGKVF. The CDR3 nucleotides are TGTGCCAGCAGCTTAGATCTTATTGTGGGGAAAGTCTTC.

In its sample, this clone ranks as medium-sized (0.01 to 0.1%). The gene calls are TRBV5-4 and TRBJ1-2; D remains unclear. This CDR3 region has 14 residues. Per the germline V gene, CDR1 is SGHNT and CDR2 is YYREEE (reference sequence). V dropped 3 bases and J dropped 6 bases, with 15 bases sitting between them. CDR3 loop: CASSSGPEGDGYTF. CDR3 nucleotide sequence: TGTGCCAGCAGCTCCGGTCCTGAGGGAGATGGCTACACCTTC. The full variable domain, its missing parts supplied by reference TRBV5-4 and TRBJ1-2, is ETGVTQSPTHLIKTRGQQVTLRCSSQSGHNTVSWYQQALGQGPQFIFQYYREEENGRGNFPPRFSGLQFPNYSSELNVNALELDDSALYLCASSSGPEGDGYTFGSGTRLTVV.

The chain uses TRBV16 and TRBJ1-2; 10 bases are shared with TRBD1. Looked up from germline, CDR1 is KGHSY and CDR2 is FQNENV. The CDR3 is 18 amino acids. With V trimmed by 3 bases and J by 4 bases, 14 bases remained unmatched. CDR3 loop: CASSQPGQGRQWGYGYTF. As DNA, the CDR3 is TGTGCCAGCAGCCAGCCGGGACAGGGGCGCCAATGGGGCTATGGCTACACCTTC.

This rearrangement joins TRBV6-6 to TRBJ1-2, with a possible D match to TRBD1 (6 bases). Germline V gene lookup returns CDR1 MNHNY and CDR2 SVGAGI (reference sequence). The CDR3 has 14 residues. V shed 4 bases and J shed 4 bases, with 13 bases lying between them. CDR3 DNA sequence: TGTGCCAGCAGTTTGGGACACGACCGCTATGGCTACACCTTC. Its protein product is CASSLGHDRYGYTF.

This chain joins TRBV27 and TRBJ1-1, with unresolved D. V lost 2 bases and J lost 0, with 7 bases in between. The germline V gene has CDR1 MNHEY and CDR2 SMNVEV (reference sequence). The CDR3 loop spans 14 amino acids. CDR3 sequence: CASSLRQVNTEAFF. The CDR3 region has the DNA TGTGCCAGCAGTTTACGGCAGGTGAACACTGAAGCTTTCTTT.

V gene TRBV28 combines with J gene TRBJ2-7; weak D call: TRBD1 (6 bases). The V gene lost 8 bases and the J gene lost 5 bases, with 13 bases spanning the gap. From germline, CDR1 is MDHEN and CDR2 SYDVKM. The CDR3 extends over 12 amino acids. The CDR3 region has the DNA TGTGCCAGCTGGGACAAGGGTAACGAGCAGTACTTC. This encodes CASWDKGNEQYF.

This clone was seen just once. The genes are TRBV27 and TRBJ2-1; the match to TRBD1 covers 8 bases. V lost 4 bases, J lost 8 bases, and 7 bases stayed unmatched. There are 14 residues in the CDR3. The germline CDR1 and CDR2 sequences are MNHEY and SMNVEV (reference sequence). For the CDR3, the DNA is TGTGCCAGCAGTTCCTTAACAGGGGGGCATGAGCAGTTCTTC. Amino acids: CASSSLTGGHEQFF.

A single count supports this clone. V usage is TRBV6-5 and J usage is TRBJ1-1; D ambiguous. Germline values: CDR1 MNHEY, CDR2 SVGAGI. Trimming shortened V by 4 bases and J by 3 bases, and 12 bases separated the two germline ends. This CDR3 has 14 residues. The CDR3 loop reads CASSSVFQDTEAFF. The CDR3 coding sequence is TGTGCCAGCAGTTCAGTGTTTCAGGACACTGAAGCTTTCTTT.